This TCR beta chain was profiled in a study of beta chain features in type 1 diabetes. Study-wide results and caveats: Patients with Type 1 diabetes showed moderately but significantly shorter TCRB CDR3s in all four CD4+ subsets. Relative to healthy donors, patients appeared to have naive, central memory and Treg TCRB repertoires that were more similar.

The junction had 10 bases not matched to a gene; V was cut back by 11 bases and J by 7 bases. In germline, CDR1 is MNHNS, CDR2 SASEGT. CDR3 length equals 14 residues. Investigators reverse transcribed all isolated RNA, so they sequenced expressed TCRB transcripts. TCRdb's table, derived via immunoSEQ multiplex PCR, lists solely in-frame clones and lacks some. The table lists approximately 29,000 clones, roughly two thirds of them singletons. Details on this clone: What it binds is not known.

Based on CD45RO/CCR7/CD25/CD127/CD95/CD27, CD4+ regulatory, stem cell-like memory, naive and central memory cells were sorted. The sequenced sample was Tregs from blood. The TCR originated in a young woman with type 1 diabetes. This sequence joins TRBV6-1 and TRBJ2-4; 11 bases fit TRBD2. Here the CDR3 reads CASWDSGRANIQYF. The CDR3 DNA follows: TGTGCCTCCTGGGATAGCGGGAGGGCTAACATTCAGTACTTC.